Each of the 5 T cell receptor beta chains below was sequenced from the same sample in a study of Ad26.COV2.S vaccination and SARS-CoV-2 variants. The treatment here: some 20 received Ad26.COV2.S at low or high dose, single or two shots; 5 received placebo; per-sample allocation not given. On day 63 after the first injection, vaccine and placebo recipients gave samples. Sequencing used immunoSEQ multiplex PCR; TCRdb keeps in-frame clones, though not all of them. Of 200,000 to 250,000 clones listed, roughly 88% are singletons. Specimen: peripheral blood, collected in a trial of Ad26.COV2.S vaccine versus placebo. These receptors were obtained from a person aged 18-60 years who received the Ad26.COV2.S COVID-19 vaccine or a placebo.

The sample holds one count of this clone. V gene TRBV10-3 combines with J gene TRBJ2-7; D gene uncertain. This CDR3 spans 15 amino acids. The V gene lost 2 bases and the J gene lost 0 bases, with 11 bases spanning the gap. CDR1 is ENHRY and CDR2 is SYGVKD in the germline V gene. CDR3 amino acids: CAISEVTGHSYEQYF. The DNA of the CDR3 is TGTGCCATCAGTGAGGTAACTGGCCACTCCTACGAGCAGTACTTC.

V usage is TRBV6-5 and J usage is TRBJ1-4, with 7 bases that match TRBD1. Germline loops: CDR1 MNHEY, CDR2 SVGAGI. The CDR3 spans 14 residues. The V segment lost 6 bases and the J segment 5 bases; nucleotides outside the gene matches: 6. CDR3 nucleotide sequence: TGTGCCAGCAGGCCGGGGACAGCAAATGAAAAACTGTTTTTT. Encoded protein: CASRPGTANEKLFF.

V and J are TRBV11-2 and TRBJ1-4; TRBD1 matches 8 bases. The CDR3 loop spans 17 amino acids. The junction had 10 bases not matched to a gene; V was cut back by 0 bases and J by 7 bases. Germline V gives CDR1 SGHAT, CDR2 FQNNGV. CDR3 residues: CASSLDLTGGLIEKLFF. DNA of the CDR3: TGTGCCAGCAGCTTAGATCTTACAGGGGGATTAATTGAAAAACTGTTTTTT.

The CDR3 reads CASSLVSEKLFF. The DNA for the CDR3 is TGTGCCAGCAGTTTGGTTAGTGAAAAACTGTTTTTT. V is TRBV28 and J is TRBJ1-4; D is unclear. This CDR3 has 12 residues. Per the germline V gene, CDR1 is MDHEN and CDR2 is SYDVKM. Trimming removed 3 bases from V and 7 bases from J, with 6 bases in between.

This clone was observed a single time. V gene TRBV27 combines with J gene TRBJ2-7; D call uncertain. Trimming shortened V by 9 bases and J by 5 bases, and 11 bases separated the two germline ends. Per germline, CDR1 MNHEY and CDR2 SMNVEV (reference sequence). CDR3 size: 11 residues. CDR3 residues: CASSKGDEQYF. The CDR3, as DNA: TGTGCCAGTTCCAAGGGTGACGAGCAGTACTTC.